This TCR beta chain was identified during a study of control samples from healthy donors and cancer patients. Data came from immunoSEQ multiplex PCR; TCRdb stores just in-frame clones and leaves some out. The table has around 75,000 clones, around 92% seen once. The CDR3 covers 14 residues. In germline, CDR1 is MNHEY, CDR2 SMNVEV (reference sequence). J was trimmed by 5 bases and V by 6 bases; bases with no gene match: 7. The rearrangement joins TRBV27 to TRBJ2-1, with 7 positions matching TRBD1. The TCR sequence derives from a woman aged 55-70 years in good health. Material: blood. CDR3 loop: CASSPGTENNEQFF. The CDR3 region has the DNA TGTGCCAGCAGCCCCGGGACAGAAAACAATGAGCAGTTCTTC.